These T cell receptor beta chains were read from a single sample in a study of blood T cells in healthy people across ages. TCRdb used MiXCR to reprocess the 5' RACE reads, holding one entry per CDR3 protein. In the table there are approximately 490,000 distinct CDR3 sequences, about 25% of which are singletons. The sample also formed part of further work on T cells of mothers and their children.

Material: blood. Receptors were obtained from a boy between 10 and 17 years old in good health. Each CDR3 is given with its conserved first and last residue. The order of the fields is D gene, J gene, clone size, V gene, CDR3 protein, CDR3 DNA. The D gene is left open where the match is weak. Rows may omit the clone size; those that give it use once, few, many or a size class.

TRBD2,TRBJ2-3,.,TRBV2,CASSRGLAGGDTQYF,TGTGCCAGCAGTCGGGGACTAGCCGGCGGGGATACGCAGTATTTT
.,TRBJ1-2,few,TRBV24-1,CATSDPPYGYTF,TGTGCCACCAGTGATCCGCCTTATGGCTACACCTTC
TRBD1,TRBJ2-7,few,TRBV29-1,CSVGTGGYEQYF,TGCAGCGTTGGGACAGGGGGCTACGAGCAGTACTTC
.,TRBJ2-7,many,TRBV5-1,CASSLALGGSYEQYF,TGCGCCAGCAGCTTGGCTTTGGGCGGTTCCTACGAGCAGTACTTC
.,TRBJ2-5,many,TRBV7-9,CASSPLVETQYF,TGTGCCAGCAGCCCCCTGGTTGAGACCCAGTACTTC
TRBD2,TRBJ2-7,.,TRBV20-1,CGARLAGRPYEQYF,TGCGGTGCTAGGCTAGCGGGCCGCCCATACGAGCAGTACTTC
TRBD1,TRBJ1-1,.,TRBV5-1,CASSLVGQGVAEAFF,TGCGCCAGCAGCTTGGTGGGACAGGGGGTAGCTGAAGCTTTCTTT
.,TRBJ2-5,many,TRBV29-1,CSVSGETQYF,TGCAGCGTTTCGGGGGAGACCCAGTACTTC
TRBD1,TRBJ2-1,few,TRBV7-2,CASSPLSGTAIYNEQFF,TGTGCCAGCAGCCCCTTATCCGGGACAGCAATCTACAATGAGCAGTTCTTC
.,TRBJ2-7,few,TRBV20-1,CSARALGQYEQYF,TGCAGTGCTAGAGCCCTAGGACAGTACGAGCAGTACTTC
TRBD1,TRBJ1-6,few,TRBV11-2,CASSLGEGTQGVGSPLHF,TGTGCCAGCAGCTTAGGAGAAGGGACCCAGGGGGTCGGTTCACCCCTCCACTTT
TRBD2,TRBJ2-3,few,TRBV28,CASSLWGSGSSTDTQYF,TGTGCCAGCAGTTTATGGGGTAGCGGGAGTAGCACAGATACGCAGTATTTT
TRBD1,TRBJ1-2,.,TRBV25-1,CASLRTGRDYGYTF,TGTGCCAGCCTACGGACAGGGCGAGACTATGGCTACACCTTC
TRBD1,TRBJ1-3,.,TRBV12-3/TRBV12-4,CASSSQGGGTGSTIYF,TGTGCCAGCAGCAGCCAGGGAGGGGGCACTGGAAGCACCATATATTTT
TRBD2,TRBJ2-1,few,TRBV20-1,CSARLFSGDHNEQFF,TGCAGTGCCCGCCTATTTAGCGGGGATCACAATGAGCAGTTCTTC
.,TRBJ2-3,.,TRBV5-1,CASRPEGEGDTQYF,TGCGCCAGCAGACCCGAGGGGGAAGGAGATACGCAGTATTTT
TRBD2,TRBJ2-7,.,TRBV5-1,CASSLFSGSSRLEQYF,TGCGCCAGCAGCTTGTTTAGCGGGAGTTCCCGCCTCGAGCAGTACTTC
.,TRBJ1-3,.,TRBV14,CASSPRADRIGNTIYF,TGTGCCAGCAGCCCCCGGGCGGATAGAATTGGAAACACCATATATTTT
TRBD1,TRBJ2-5,few,TRBV28,CASSTRQGKETQYF,TGTGCCAGCAGTACCAGACAGGGAAAAGAGACCCAGTACTTC
.,TRBJ2-7,.,TRBV9,CASSAGTVGSFYEQYF,TGTGCCAGCAGCGCCGGGACGGTCGGGTCTTTCTACGAGCAGTACTTC
.,TRBJ2-7,few,TRBV7-2,CASSPPGGPDAYEQYF,TGTGCCAGCAGCCCACCGGGCGGTCCGGACGCCTACGAGCAGTACTTC
.,TRBJ1-2,once,TRBV20-1,CSASVAAGYTF,TGCAGTGCTAGTGTGGCGGCTGGCTACACCTTC
TRBD1,TRBJ2-5,few,TRBV30,CAWGQGAKTQYF,TGTGCCTGGGGACAGGGGGCGAAGACCCAGTACTTC
.,TRBJ2-7,.,TRBV10-3,CAISAGPGTYEQYF,TGTGCCATCAGTGCCGGGCCGGGGACCTACGAGCAGTACTTC
TRBD1,TRBJ1-1,.,TRBV25-1,CASSESGTGGRNTEAFF,TGTGCCAGCAGTGAATCTGGGACAGGGGGCAGGAACACTGAAGCTTTCTTT
.,TRBJ2-3,.,TRBV28,CASSSELASSSTDTQYF,TGTGCCAGCAGTTCCGAACTGGCCTCCTCTAGCACAGATACGCAGTATTTT
TRBD2,TRBJ2-7,.,TRBV6-5,CASSLAGGLQEQYF,TGTGCCAGCAGTTTAGCGGGGGGGCTTCAAGAGCAGTACTTC
.,TRBJ2-5,few,TRBV5-1,CARGNETQETQYF,TGCGCCAGGGGGAACGAAACCCAAGAGACCCAGTACTTC
.,TRBJ2-7,many,TRBV18,CASSPPSDWGTVYEQYF,TGTGCCAGCTCACCCCCTTCGGATTGGGGAACGGTCTACGAGCAGTACTTC
.,TRBJ2-3,.,TRBV27,CASSLSQTGLTDTQYF,TGTGCCAGCAGTTTATCCCAAACAGGTCTCACAGATACGCAGTATTTT
.,TRBJ1-1,few,TRBV7-9,CASSLTGGLVMNTEAFF,TGTGCCAGCAGCTTAACTGGGGGGCTAGTAATGAACACTGAAGCTTTCTTT